Listed here are 9 T cell receptor beta chains from one sample, sequenced in a study of cytomegalovirus exposure and HLA in healthy donors. The primer mix had 60 Vbeta and 13 Jbeta primers. Clones were read by immunoSEQ multiplex PCR, and TCRdb kept only the in-frame ones, dropping some. The repertoire includes 95,000 to 100,000 clones, 76% of them detected once, and 3.5% to 5% sits in the top ten. Material for sequencing was PBMCs. Every receptor here comes from a man between 40 and 49 years old in good health and CMV-seronegative.

The genes are TRBV7-9 and TRBJ2-5; a weak D match, TRBD2 (6 bases). Trimming removed 5 bases at V and 1 base at J, with 23 bases between. The length of the CDR3 is 18 residues. The germline gives CDR1 SEHNR, CDR2 FQNEAQ (reference sequence). This CDR3 is CASSGAHGSDPSQETQYF. As DNA, the CDR3 is TGTGCCAGCAGCGGCGCCCACGGGAGCGACCCCTCCCAAGAGACCCAGTACTTC.

This rearrangement joins TRBV19 to TRBJ1-2; D is possibly TRBD1 (5 bases). This CDR3 comprises 13 residues. Germline V lookup: CDR1 LNHDA, CDR2 SQIVND (reference sequence). V lost 3 bases and J lost 7, with 12 bases in between. The CDR3 loop reads CASSIPSQGGYTF. The CDR3 DNA sequence: TGTGCCAGTAGTATCCCCTCTCAGGGTGGCTACACCTTC.

This chain joins TRBV6-5 and TRBJ1-1; D is uncertain. V lost 6 bases to trimming and J lost 6 bases, with 20 bases between them. Germline V gene lookup returns CDR1 MNHEY and CDR2 SVGAGI. The CDR3 has 15 residues. The CDR3 here is CASSLGEGRFAEAFF. The CDR3 coding sequence is TGTGCCAGCAGCCTCGGTGAGGGAAGATTCGCTGAAGCTTTCTTT.

V and J are TRBV6-5 and TRBJ1-2; no firm D call. The V gene lost 5 bases and the J gene lost 4 bases, with 14 bases spanning the gap. CDR1 and CDR2 (germline): MNHEY, SVGAGI. The CDR3 totals 14 residues. CDR3 sequence: CASSEGRQLYGYTF. The DNA of the CDR3 is TGTGCCAGCAGTGAAGGGAGGCAGCTCTATGGCTACACCTTC.

This chain links TRBV4-2 with TRBJ2-1; 9 bases match TRBD1. Trimming at V came to 4 bases and at J to 9 bases, leaving 16 bases not matched to a gene. The germline gives CDR1 LGHNA, CDR2 YNFKEQ. The CDR3 sequence is 17 residues long. The CDR3 reads CASSPSQGQGSGGEQFF. CDR3 coding DNA: TGTGCCAGCAGCCCATCCCAGGGACAGGGTTCCGGTGGTGAGCAGTTCTTC.

The V gene is TRBV14, the J gene TRBJ2-1; 7 nucleotides line up with TRBD1. This CDR3 has 16 amino acids. CDR1 is SGHDN and CDR2 is FVKESK in the germline V gene. J was trimmed by 0 bases and V by 3 bases; bases with no gene match: 5. The CDR3: CASSHGQVSSYNEQFF. As DNA, the CDR3 is TGTGCCAGCAGCCATGGACAGGTCAGCTCCTACAATGAGCAGTTCTTC.

This sequence joins TRBV5-1 and TRBJ1-1, with 7 positions matching TRBD1. This CDR3 contains 14 residues. V was pared by 4 bases and J by 3 bases, with 6 bases of the junction left unmatched. The germline gives CDR1 SGHRS, CDR2 YFSETQ. CDR3 DNA: TGCGCCAGCAGCATACAGGGGAGAGACACTGAAGCTTTCTTT. Its translation is CASSIQGRDTEAFF.

This clone showed up just once. The V call is TRBV6-6, the J call TRBJ2-1; D is unclear. V was shortened by 7 bases and J by 2 bases, with 15 bases between the two germline ends. Germline lookup yields CDR1 MNHNY and CDR2 SVGAGI (reference sequence). There are 15 residues in the CDR3. The CDR3 loop reads CASTQDWNAYNEQFF. For the CDR3, the DNA is TGTGCCAGCACCCAAGACTGGAACGCCTACAATGAGCAGTTCTTC.

The genes are TRBV13 and TRBJ2-2; possibly TRBD2 for D (5 bases). Germline CDR1 PRHDT, CDR2 FYEKMQ (reference sequence). The length of the CDR3 is 15 residues. The V end lost 3 bases, the J end lost 0 bases, and 8 bases lay between the germline ends. As DNA, the CDR3 is TGTGCCAGCAGCTTCTCCGGGGCGAACACCGGGGAGCTGTTTTTT. Translating it yields CASSFSGANTGELFF.